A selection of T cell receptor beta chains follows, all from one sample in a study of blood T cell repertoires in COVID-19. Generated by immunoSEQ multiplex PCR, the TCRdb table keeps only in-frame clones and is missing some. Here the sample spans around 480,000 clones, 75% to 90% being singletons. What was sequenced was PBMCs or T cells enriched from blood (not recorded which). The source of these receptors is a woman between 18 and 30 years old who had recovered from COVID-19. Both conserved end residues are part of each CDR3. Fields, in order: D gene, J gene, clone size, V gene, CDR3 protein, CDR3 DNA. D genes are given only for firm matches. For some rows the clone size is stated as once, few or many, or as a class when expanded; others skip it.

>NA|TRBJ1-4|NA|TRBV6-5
CASSYRATNEKLFF
TGTGCCAGCAGTTACAGAGCAACTAATGAAAAACTGTTTTTT
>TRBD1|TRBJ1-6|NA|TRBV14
CASSPGTGNSPLHF
TGTGCCAGCAGCCCCGGGACAGGGAATTCACCCCTCCACTTT
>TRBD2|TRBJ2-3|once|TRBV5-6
CASSWGLPGSTDTQYF
TGTGCCAGCAGCTGGGGACTACCAGGGAGCACAGATACGCAGTATTTT
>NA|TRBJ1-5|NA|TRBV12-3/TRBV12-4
CASSRREQPQHF
TGTGCCAGCAGCCGCAGGGAACAGCCCCAGCATTTT
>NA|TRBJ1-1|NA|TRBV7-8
CASSFPGVTEAFF
TGTGCCAGCAGTTTCCCAGGTGTAACTGAAGCTTTCTTT
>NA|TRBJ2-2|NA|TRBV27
CASTLNPTGNTGELFF
TGTGCCAGCACCCTAAACCCGACAGGGAACACCGGGGAGCTGTTTTTT
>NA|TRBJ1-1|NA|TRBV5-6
CASSPIEGPNTEAFF
TGTGCCAGCAGCCCAATAGAGGGCCCAAACACTGAAGCTTTCTTT
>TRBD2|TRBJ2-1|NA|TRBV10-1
CASSEFRSGGPDEQFF
TGCGCCAGCAGTGAGTTTAGGAGCGGGGGGCCGGATGAGCAGTTCTTC
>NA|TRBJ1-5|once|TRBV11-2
CASSSDRNQPQHF
TGTGCCAGCAGCTCAGACAGGAATCAGCCCCAGCATTTT
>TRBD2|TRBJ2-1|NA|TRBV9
CASSVISGLAGGNNEQFF
TGTGCCAGCAGCGTGATATCCGGACTAGCGGGGGGCAACAATGAGCAGTTCTTC
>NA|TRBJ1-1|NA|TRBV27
CASRNRVAITNTEAFF
TGTGCCAGCCGGAACCGGGTGGCAATTACGAACACTGAAGCTTTCTTT
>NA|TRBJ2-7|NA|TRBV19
CASSTSGPETYEQYF
TGTGCCAGTAGTACTTCAGGCCCTGAGACCTACGAGCAGTACTTC
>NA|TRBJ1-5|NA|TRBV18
CASSPSKGEWPQHF
TGTGCCAGCTCACCAAGCAAGGGGGAGTGGCCCCAGCATTTT
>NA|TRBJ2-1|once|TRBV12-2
CASRLPITGGTSFYNEQFF
TGTGCAAGTCGCTTACCTATAACGGGGGGGACTAGTTTCTACAATGAGCAGTTCTTC
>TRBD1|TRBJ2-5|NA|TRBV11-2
CASSFQGQGRETQYF
TGTGCCAGCAGCTTCCAAGGACAGGGAAGGGAGACCCAGTACTTC
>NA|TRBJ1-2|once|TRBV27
CASSPGDERGYTF
TGTGCCAGCAGTCCAGGGGATGAAAGAGGCTACACCTTC
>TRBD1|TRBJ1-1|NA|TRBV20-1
CSASFRGANTEAFF
TGCAGTGCTAGTTTCAGGGGGGCGAACACTGAAGCTTTCTTT
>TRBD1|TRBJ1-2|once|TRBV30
CAYKGTDSYGYTF
TGTGCCTACAAGGGGACAGATTCCTATGGCTACACCTTC
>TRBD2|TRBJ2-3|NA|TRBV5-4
CASSSLVTSGITDTQYF
TGTGCCAGCAGCTCTCTAGTGACTAGCGGTATCACAGATACGCAGTATTTT
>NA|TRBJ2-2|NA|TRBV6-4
CASSDGTRNTGELFF
TGTGCCAGCAGTGATGGGACACGAAACACCGGGGAGCTGTTTTTT
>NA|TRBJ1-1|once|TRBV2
CASHRADRNTEAFF
TGTGCCAGCCACCGTGCGGACAGGAACACTGAAGCTTTCTTT
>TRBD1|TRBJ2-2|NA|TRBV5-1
CASTTGAGTGELFF
TGCGCCAGCACGACAGGGGCCGGCACCGGGGAGCTGTTTTTT
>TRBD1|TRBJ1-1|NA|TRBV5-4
CASSLGGRGRPGETEAFF
TGTGCCAGCAGCTTGGGTGGCAGGGGGCGCCCCGGTGAGACTGAAGCTTTCTTT
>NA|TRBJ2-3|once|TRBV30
CAWSADRSTDTQYF
TGTGCCTGGAGTGCAGACAGGAGCACAGATACGCAGTATTTT
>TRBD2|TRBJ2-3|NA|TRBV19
CASSIRRGTSGGDTSTDTQYF
TGTGCCAGTAGTATAAGAAGAGGGACTAGCGGGGGGGATACTAGTACAGATACGCAGTATTTT
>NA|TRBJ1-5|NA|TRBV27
CASSSVGGSNQPQHF
TGTGCCAGCAGTTCCGTTGGAGGTAGCAATCAGCCCCAGCATTTT
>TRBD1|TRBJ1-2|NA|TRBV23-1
CASSPTDRGYYGYTF
TGCGCCAGCAGTCCCACGGACAGGGGATACTATGGCTACACCTTC
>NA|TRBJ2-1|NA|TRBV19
CASSLRGRNEQFF
TGTGCCAGTAGTCTCAGGGGGAGGAATGAGCAGTTCTTC
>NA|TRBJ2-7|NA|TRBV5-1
CASSFTTGNEQYF
TGCGCCAGCAGCTTCACAACAGGGAACGAGCAGTACTTC
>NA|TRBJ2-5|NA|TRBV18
CASSPERTTETQYF
TGTGCCAGCTCACCAGAAAGGACTACAGAGACCCAGTACTTC
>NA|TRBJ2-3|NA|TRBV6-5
CASSPRVDWTDTQYF
TGTGCCAGCAGTCCACGGGTAGATTGGACAGATACGCAGTATTTT
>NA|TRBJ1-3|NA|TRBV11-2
CASSSYLGFSGNTIYF
TGTGCCAGCAGCTCCTACTTGGGCTTCTCTGGAAACACCATATATTTT
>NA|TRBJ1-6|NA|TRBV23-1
CASTPISSYNSPLHF
TGCGCCAGCACCCCAATTAGCTCCTATAATTCACCCCTCCACTTT
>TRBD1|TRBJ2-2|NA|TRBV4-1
CASSHGQGLTGELFF
TGCGCCAGCAGCCACGGACAGGGGCTCACCGGGGAGCTGTTTTTT
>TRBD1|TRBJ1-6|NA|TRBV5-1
CASTGTAPGSGALHF
TGCGCCAGCACCGGGACAGCCCCCGGATCTGGGGCCCTCCACTTT
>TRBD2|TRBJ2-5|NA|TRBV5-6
CASKTSGGQETQYF
TGTGCCAGCAAGACTAGCGGGGGCCAAGAGACCCAGTACTTC
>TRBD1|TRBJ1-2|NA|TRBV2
CASKRGQDGYTF
TGTGCCAGCAAAAGGGGGCAGGATGGCTACACCTTC
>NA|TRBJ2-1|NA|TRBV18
CASSPSDRTRSYNEQFF
TGTGCCAGCTCACCATCCGACAGGACTCGCTCCTACAATGAGCAGTTCTTC
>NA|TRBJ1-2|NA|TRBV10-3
CAISGLLYRAVEGGYTF
TGTGCCATCAGTGGTTTACTGTACAGGGCTGTCGAGGGAGGCTACACCTTC
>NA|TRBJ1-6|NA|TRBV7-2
CASSRGGEMNPPLHF
TGTGCCAGCAGCCGGGGGGGGGAAATGAATCCACCCCTCCACTTT
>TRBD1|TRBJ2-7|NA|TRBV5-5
CASSLRGRSSYEQYF
TGTGCCAGCAGTCTTAGGGGGCGAAGCTCCTACGAGCAGTACTTC
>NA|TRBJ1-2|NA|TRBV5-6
CASSLGLPESGYTF
TGTGCCAGCAGCCTGGGACTTCCAGAGTCTGGCTACACCTTC
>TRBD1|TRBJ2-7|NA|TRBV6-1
CASSDWTGKTYEQYF
TGTGCCAGCAGTGATTGGACAGGCAAAACCTACGAGCAGTACTTC
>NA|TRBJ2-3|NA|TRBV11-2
CASSYQDF
TGTGCCAGCAGCTATCAGGATTTT
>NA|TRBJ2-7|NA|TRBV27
CASSLSAGSPYEQYF
TGTGCCAGCAGTTTATCGGCGGGTTCTCCCTACGAGCAGTACTTC
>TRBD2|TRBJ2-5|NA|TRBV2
CASMREGETQYF
TGTGCCAGCATGAGGGAGGGCGAGACCCAGTACTTC
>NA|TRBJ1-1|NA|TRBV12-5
CASGLTRSGHTEAFF
TGTGCTAGTGGTTTGACACGCTCAGGGCACACTGAAGCTTTCTTT
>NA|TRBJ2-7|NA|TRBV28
CASSFPDRPLVEQYF
TGTGCCAGCAGTTTCCCCGACAGACCCCTTGTCGAGCAGTACTTC
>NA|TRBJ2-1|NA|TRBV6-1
CASSGGVDTALSSYNEQFF
TGTGCCAGCAGTGGGGGGGTCGACACCGCCCTGAGCTCCTACAATGAGCAGTTCTTC